This T cell receptor (beta chain) was documented in a study of regulatory T cells in long-lasting Graves disease. Study findings and constraints: TCR diversity was lower in persistent Graves' patients than in newly diagnosed ones.

Looked up from germline, CDR1 is WNHNN and CDR2 is SYGVQD (reference sequence). This CDR3 region has 17 residues. After removal of 2 bases from V and 0 bases from J, the junction contained 5 bases not matched to a gene. To make TCR beta libraries, researchers used iRepertoire HTBI primers and Arm-PCR of CDR3 regions. In the authors' methods: The identification of approximately 62 TRBV and 14 TRBJ segments was made across samples. A single record per CDR3 protein comes from TCRdb applying MiXCR to the multiplex PCR reads. V and J calls and clone size were set by TCRdb, not the authors. The sample lists 700,000 or so distinct CDR3 sequences; 25% to 35% were seen once. Time point specified: persistent/refractory GD, antithyroid drugs over 5 years with positive TRAb. RNA isolated from PBMCs was used to make the TCR library. All patients originated from an endocrinology department located in Xi'an, China.

Concerning this clonotype itself: The antigen is undetermined.

The chain combines TRBV10-1 with TRBJ2-2; 8 nucleotides align to TRBD2. The sequenced sample was peripheral blood mononuclear cells (PBMCs), obtained when the disease was refractory, from a patient treated with antithyroid drugs. This receptor was taken from a female donor with Graves disease. The CDR3 here is CASSEKRESANTGELFF. As DNA, the CDR3 is TGCGCCAGCAGTGAGAAGCGGGAGAGCGCGAACACCGGGGAGCTGTTTTTT.